This record concerns one T cell receptor beta chain sequence. The data stem from a study of CD8 T cells in Susac syndrome. RNA in amounts of roughly 0.5 to 1 ug was reverse transcribed with random hexamers. TCRdb fed the immunoSEQ multiplex PCR reads into MiXCR, producing one record per CDR3 protein. The sample consists of about 130,000 distinct CDR3 sequences, 95% of them appearing once. V shed 6 bases and J shed 4 bases, with 17 bases lying between them. The CDR3 has 15 amino acids. Germline CDR1 is SGHVS and CDR2 is FNYEAQ. From blood CD8+ and CD4+ T cells, TCR beta sequences were generated. TEMRA cells were FACS-enriched and CD8+ and CD4+ T cells negatively isolated.

This sequence was found in a human donor with Susac syndrome. V usage is TRBV7-6 and J usage is TRBJ2-3, with D perhaps given as TRBD1 or TRBD2 (6 bases each). Specimen: CD8+ T cells from PBMCs. The CDR3 sequence is CASSPPSEGADTQYF. The CDR3 DNA reads TGTGCCAGCAGTCCGCCTAGCGAGGGGGCAGATACGCAGTATTTT. The variable domain in full, completed from reference TRBV7-6 and TRBJ2-3, reads GAGVSQSPRYKVTKRGQDVALRCDPISGHVSLYWYRQALGQGPEFLTYFNYEAQQDKSGLPNDRFSAERPEGSISTLTIQRTEQRDSAMYRCASSPPSEGADTQYFGPGTRLTVL.